This TCR beta chain appears in the sequencing data of a study of OX40 agonist ivuxolimab in advanced cancers. For context, the study as a whole: Ivuxolimab, which targeted the costimulatory receptor OX40 (CD134), was an agonistic, fully human IgG2 monoclonal antibody. Intravenous ivuxolimab was administered to patients every 2 weeks at six dose levels: 0.01, 0.1, 0.3, 1.5, 3 and 10 mg/kg. Of the 50 or so patients in dose escalation, some 19 had hepatocellular carcinoma, about 15 had melanoma, 9 had renal cell carcinoma and 9 had head and neck cancer. In the dose-escalation cohort, around 80% of patients were male, and the mean age was around 60 years with a range of roughly 23 to 79. Prior anti-PD-1, anti-PD-L1 or anti-CTLA-4 therapy was permitted, and 40% of dose-escalation patients had received checkpoint inhibitors. Partial responses occurred in three dose-escalation patients, of whom one had hepatocellular carcinoma and two had cutaneous melanoma. Peripheral TCRbeta sequencing was intended to test whether TCR sequence diversity was altered and clonal T-cell expansion was caused by ivuxolimab. The paper covers the monotherapy dose-escalation part of the phase I ivuxolimab trial, which included N ≈ 54 patients. Study-level results and caveats: The antigen specificity of the peripheral T cells that underwent clonal expansion was not determined. In the 0.1-3.0 mg/kg groups, partial responders had among the lowest normalized peripheral clonal expansion, particularly in CD8+ T cells. On average, CD8+ T cells showed more expanded clones than CD4+ T cells after ivuxolimab. Low levels of normalized T-cell clonal expansion were also shown by some nonresponding patients. At doses of 0.1 to 3.0 mg/kg, clonal expansion of both CD4+ and CD8+ blood T cells was observed from baseline to week 6.

V was cut back by 4 bases and J by 8 bases, leaving a gap of 24 bases between them. The CDR3 runs 16 residues from the cysteine to the phenylalanine. Here the CDR3 DNA is all that survives: 48 bases in frame from base 1. The germline V gene (reference sequence) sets CDR1 to MNHEY and CDR2 to SMNVEV. The trial excluded patients who had a history of autoimmune disease or who were on systemic immunosuppression. Peripheral blood for TCR sequencing was collected from all dose cohorts at baseline, on cycle 4 day 1, and on cycle 7 day 1. The samples were taken from a phase I, first-in-human, multicenter, open-label dose-escalation trial of ivuxolimab. Adults with locally advanced or metastatic head and neck squamous cell, hepatocellular, melanoma or renal cell carcinoma were enrolled in the trial. Before TCR sequencing, CD4+ T cells and CD8+ T cells from peripheral blood were sorted into separate populations.

For sequencing of the TCRbeta CDR3 region, genomic DNA was extracted from the sorted cells. TCRbeta CDR3 regions were sequenced using the immunoSEQ Assay. The clones in this table, taken by TCRdb from immuneACCESS, are in-frame only. Not every clone is retained; where verified, under half of the shortfall comes from an unresolved V gene, and the cause of the rest is unknown. The sample includes 91,000 or so clones, with just over 85% observed a single time. The ten largest clonotypes hold about 1.9% of the sample. Remarks on this clone: Its antigen specificity is not known. No quality values exist for individual bases; no much larger clone is one base distant.

Recombination connected TRBV27 to TRBJ2-7; the D segment cannot be called with confidence. This receptor was taken from an adult with an advanced solid tumor such as melanoma, head and neck, liver or kidney cancer. The starting material was CD4+ or CD8+ T cells sorted from blood, obtained in a trial of the OX40 agonist ivuxolimab. CDR3 region: CASSYGWTASFKQQYF. The nucleotides are TGTGCCAGCAGTTACGGCTGGACCGCGAGTTTTAAGCAGCAGTACTTC.